What follows are 2 T cell receptor beta chains derived from one specimen sequenced in a study of blood T cell repertoires in COVID-19 (dated by TCRdb to 2018 to 2021). Library construction relied on the immunoSEQ multiplex PCR assay. TCRdb's version of the immuneACCESS table is confined to in-frame rearrangements and falls short of the full clone set. An unresolved V gene accounts for under half of the shortfall where checked; the remainder is of unknown origin. Counted in this sample were around 120,000 clones; 70% to 85% of them appeared once. Together, the top ten hold about 2.7% of the sample. Sample: peripheral blood. These receptors were obtained from a man aged 50 or older with acute or convalescent COVID-19.

The chain employs TRBV7-9 and TRBJ2-7; 9 bases are shared with TRBD2. The J segment lost 4 bases and the V segment lost 1 base, leaving 5 bases of the junction unmatched. The CDR3 is 15 residues long. Germline V CDR1 and CDR2: SEHNR, FQNEAQ (reference sequence). For the CDR3, the DNA is TGTGCCAGCAGCTTAGGGGCTAGCGGGGAATACGAGCAGTACTTC. Its protein is CASSLGASGEYEQYF. The full variable domain, in which reference TRBV7-9 and TRBJ2-7 provide the parts outside the CDR3, is DTGVSQNPRHKITKRGQNVTFRCDPISEHNRLYWYRQTLGQGPEFLTYFQNEAQLEKSRLLSDRFSAERPKGSFSTLEIQRTEQGDSAMYLCASSLGASGEYEQYFGPGTRLTVT.

The chain uses TRBV20-1 and TRBJ2-7; 8 positions agree with TRBD1. V lost 3 bases and J lost 6; bases outside the gene matches: 13. The CDR3 is 15 residues long. Germline CDR1 and CDR2: DFQATT and SNEGSKA (reference sequence). CDR3 sequence reads: CSASPRTGRVSEQYF. The CDR3 DNA reads as TGCAGTGCTAGTCCAAGGACAGGGCGGGTCTCCGAGCAGTACTTC.